This T cell receptor (beta chain) appears in the sequencing data of a study of blood T cell repertoires in COVID-19 (dated by TCRdb to 2020 to 2021). Regarding the complete study: Collaborator samples came from the United States, Italy and Spain and covered acute and convalescent phases of COVID-19. The samples were drawn from two sources: the first 160 participants of the ongoing ImmuneRACE study, and approximately 1,300 subjects contributed by 6 global collaborators. The material from the prospective study consisted of cDNA or gDNA derived from T cells, B-cell-depleted T cells, or PBMCs. The dataset comprised deeply sampled blood TCRbeta repertoires from subjects exposed to, actively infected with, or recovered from COVID-19. The sample metadata nearly always contained a de-identified subject ID, COVID-19 status, age in years and sex. The repertoires were released in a freely available public database meant as a resource for research on the immune response to SARS-CoV-2. Where HLA class I and class II types were available, the types were taken from metadata supplied by the sample provider, not from assay-based typing.

The immunoSEQ Assay, a bias-controlled multiplex PCR, was used to amplify TCRbeta CDR3 regions from genomic DNA. Concerning the study's data processing: Nucleated cell counts per sample were estimated from amplification of reference gene primers within the assay. To quantify the absolute abundance of each unique TCRbeta CDR3 rearrangement, sequence reads were collapsed and filtered. Productive Simpson clonality was computed per sample as the square root of Simpson's diversity index over productive rearrangements. TCRdb took this table from immuneACCESS and kept in-frame rearrangements with V and J called. Such tables lack part of the clones; where checked against another copy, unresolved V genes explain under half of the gap, and the rest is unexplained. From that table come the V and J calls and clone size; the DNA was used to work out D and trimming. The sample table records about 33,000 clones; roughly 85% of these occur just once. Roughly 7.7% of the sample rests with the top ten.

The collaborating institutions used their own protocols to collect whole blood in K2EDTA tubes. For TCRbeta analysis, collaborator samples were shipped as frozen whole blood, as isolated PBMCs, or as DNA extracted from either sample type. Concerning this clone itself: No antigen is known for it. The sample holds no much larger clone one base away, and base qualities are not on file.

The CDR3 holds 14 amino acids from the cysteine to the phenylalanine. Here the CDR3 DNA is all that survives: 42 bases in frame from base 1. The germline V gene gives CDR1 as SGHDN and CDR2 as FVKESK. V sheds 0 bases and J sheds 4 bases, leaving 9 bases between their ends. The full study reports these points: The amount of clinical and demographic metadata varied by source and participant and was provided uncurated.

The sequence was collected from a human donor in a cohort sampled during active COVID-19. The chain couples TRBV14 to TRBJ1-2, with TRBD1 tentatively as D gene (6 bases match). The sample consisted of peripheral blood. CDR3 sequence: CASSQDQGPYGYTF. The nucleotide sequence is given as TGTGCCAGCAGCCAAGATCAGGGGCCCTATGGCTACACCTTC.